The T cell receptor (beta chain) under discussion was sequenced for a study of T cell responses to AZD1222 COVID-19 vaccine. Study-wide results and caveats: Sampling that yielded the repertoires occurred only after the peak T cell response.

Germline lookup yields CDR1 WNHNN and CDR2 SYGVQD (reference sequence). With V trimmed by 8 bases and J by 5 bases, 5 bases remained unmatched. CDR3 length equals 13 residues. Comment on this clone: Its specificity is not known.

Sequencing used immunoSEQ multiplex PCR; TCRdb keeps in-frame clones, though not all of them. The sample holds some 170,000 clones, about 90% seen once. This receptor was taken from an adult who received the MenACWY meningococcal vaccine as a control. Sequenced material: peripheral blood, taken 28 days after the second dose of the MenACWY control vaccine. The V call is TRBV10-1, the J call TRBJ2-7; 11 bases map to TRBD2. CDR3 protein: CASSQLAGDEQYF. In nucleotides, the CDR3 is TGCGCCAGCTCTCAACTAGCGGGAGACGAGCAGTACTTC.